Listed here is a single T cell receptor beta chain. The assay was immunoSEQ multiplex PCR, and TCRdb's table has in-frame clones only and misses some. Here the sample spans approximately 41,000 clones, 75% to 85% being singletons. CDR3 size: 15 residues. Germline V gives CDR1 MNHEY, CDR2 SMNVEV (reference sequence). V shed 5 bases and J 5 bases; nucleotides not matched to a gene: 9. This sample was included in a study of STAT5B mutations in CD4+ large granular lymphocyte leukemia. The origin of this receptor is a human donor in good health. What was sequenced was CD4+ T cells from blood buffy coats. The V and J genes are TRBV27 and TRBJ2-4, with 7 bases matching TRBD1. CDR3 amino acids: CASSTARQGENIQYF. Written as DNA, the CDR3 is TGTGCCAGCAGTACCGCCCGACAGGGAGAAAACATTCAGTACTTC.